These 9 T cell receptor beta chains share one sample of origin, sequenced in a study of regulatory T cells in long-lasting Graves disease. iRepertoire HTBI primers and Arm-PCR of CDR3 regions built TCR beta libraries. TCRdb recomputed calls from the multiplex PCR reads with MiXCR, one row per CDR3 protein. Of roughly 400,000 distinct CDR3 sequences listed, 14% to 15% were seen once; the top ten hold approximately 7.6%. Time point in this sample: newly diagnosed GD, antithyroid drugs for less than 3 months. From PBMCs, RNA was extracted and then used to make the TCR library. These data were also filed under a second study, of T cells in Graves' hyperthyroidism and ophthalmopathy.

This specimen consisted of peripheral blood mononuclear cells (PBMCs), obtained at new diagnosis, from a patient treated with antithyroid drugs. Receptors were obtained from a woman aged 40 to 50 with Graves disease.

Many counts were recorded for this clonotype. The chain is built from TRBV2 and TRBJ1-1; maybe TRBD1 (5 bases). The germline V and J ends were trimmed by 5 bases and 5 bases, with 15 bases remaining between them. Germline V gene sequence: CDR1 SNHLY, CDR2 FYNNEI. The CDR3 spans 14 residues. The chain's CDR3 is CASSSGLGGTEAFF. CDR3 nucleotide sequence: TGTGCCAGCAGTTCGGGACTCGGGGGGACTGAAGCTTTCTTT.

The sample holds a few counts of this clonotype. The chain recombines TRBV15 with TRBJ1-5, with D unclear. In germline, CDR1 is LNHNV, CDR2 YYDKDF (reference sequence). This CDR3 is built from 13 residues. V shed 1 base and J shed 4 bases, with 5 bases lying between them. The CDR3 is CATSRVMNQPQHF. In DNA form, the CDR3 reads TGTGCCACCAGCAGAGTTATGAATCAGCCCCAGCATTTT.

This sequence joins TRBV3-1 and TRBJ2-3, with 8 bases matching TRBD1. Per the germline V gene, CDR1 is LGHDT and CDR2 is YNNKEL (reference sequence). The V segment lost 6 bases and the J segment 6 bases; nucleotides outside the gene matches: 14. The CDR3 totals 16 residues. The CDR3, as DNA: TGTGCCAGCAGTCCAGGGCAGGGGGCCTATCGGGATACGCAGTATTTT. Translation gives CASSPGQGAYRDTQYF.

This clonotype was detected ten times or more. The rearrangement joins TRBV4-1 to TRBJ2-1; 8 nucleotides align to TRBD2. V lost 4 bases, J lost 5 bases, and 4 bases stayed unmatched. The CDR3 runs to 14 residues. CDR1 MGHRA and CDR2 YSYEKL come from the germline V gene. As DNA, the CDR3 is TGCGCCAGCAGCCCAGCGGGGGCTCACAATGAGCAGTTCTTC. Translating gives CASSPAGAHNEQFF.

This clonotype was picked up a small number of times. This rearrangement joins TRBV5-6 to TRBJ2-7, with 9 bases matching TRBD1. J lost 6 bases, V lost 2 bases, and 9 bases had no gene match. CDR1 SGHDT and CDR2 YYEEEE come from the germline V gene. The CDR3 totals 15 residues. The CDR3 DNA is TGTGCCAGCAGCTTTTGGGACAGGGACGTTGGCGAGCAGTACTTC. Its translation is CASSFWDRDVGEQYF.

This clonotype was observed at least ten times. The rearrangement links TRBV27 to TRBJ2-3; D possibly corresponds to TRBD1 (6 bases). The germline CDR1 and CDR2 sequences are MNHEY and SMNVEV (reference sequence). The CDR3 is 14 residues long. The ends were cut back, 6 bases at V and 2 bases at J, with 12 bases in the middle. The CDR3 here is CASRRGFSTDTQYF. The CDR3 coding sequence is TGTGCCAGCAGGAGGGGGTTTTCCACAGATACGCAGTATTTT.

The V gene is TRBV28, the J gene TRBJ2-5, with D perhaps TRBD1 (6 bases). Trimming left V 7 bases short and J 1 base short, with 13 bases between. Germline V gives CDR1 MDHEN, CDR2 SYDVKM. This CDR3 is built from 14 residues. CDR3 sequence reads: CASTKTGIQETQYF. CDR3 nucleotide sequence: TGTGCCAGCACCAAGACAGGAATCCAAGAGACCCAGTACTTC. Full variable domain (rest looked up from reference TRBV28 and TRBJ2-5): DVKVTQSSRYLVKRTGEKVFLECVQDMDHENMFWYRQDPGLGLRLIYFSYDVKMKEKGDIPEGYSVSREKKERFSLILESASTNQTSMYLCASTKTGIQETQYFGPGTRLLVL.

This clonotype was recorded at least ten times. The V gene is TRBV28, the J gene TRBJ2-1; TRBD1 matches at 8 bases. This CDR3 region has 14 residues. Germline lookup yields CDR1 MDHEN and CDR2 SYDVKM. Unmatched junction bases numbered 7, after V lost 2 bases and J lost 10 bases. CDR3 sequence (DNA): TGTGCCAGCAGTTTAGGGCAGGGGGCAGGGGAGCAGTTCTTC. Amino acid sequence: CASSLGQGAGEQFF.

This clonotype was observed at least ten times. V gene TRBV6-5 combines with J gene TRBJ2-1; D is unclear. Trimming pared 2 bases from V and 0 bases from J, leaving 2 bases between. This CDR3 has 13 amino acids. Germline CDR1 and CDR2: MNHEY and SVGAGI. The CDR3 nucleotides are TGTGCCAGCAGTTACCCCTCCTACAATGAGCAGTTCTTC. It specifies CASSYPSYNEQFF.